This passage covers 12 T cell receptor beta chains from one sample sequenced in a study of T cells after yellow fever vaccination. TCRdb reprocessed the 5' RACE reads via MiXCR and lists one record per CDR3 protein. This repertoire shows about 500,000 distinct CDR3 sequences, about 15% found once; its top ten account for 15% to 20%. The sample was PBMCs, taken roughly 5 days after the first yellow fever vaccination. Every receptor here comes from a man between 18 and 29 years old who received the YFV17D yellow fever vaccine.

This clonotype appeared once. CDR3 protein: CASSLSRKSRTEAFF. The CDR3 coding sequence is TGTGCCAGCAGCTTATCCCGGAAGTCGCGGACTGAAGCTTTCTTT. The chain joins TRBV7-9 to TRBJ1-1; D gene ambiguous. V gave up 2 bases and J gave up 5 bases, with 15 bases separating them. CDR3 length equals 15 residues. Germline CDR1 and CDR2: SEHNR and FQNEAQ (reference sequence).

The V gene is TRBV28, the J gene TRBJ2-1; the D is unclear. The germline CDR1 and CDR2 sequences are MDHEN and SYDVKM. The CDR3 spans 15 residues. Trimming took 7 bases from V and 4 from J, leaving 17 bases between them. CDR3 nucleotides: TGTGCCAGCAACGATTCCCGGTTCCGATACAATGAGCAGTTCTTC. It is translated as CASNDSRFRYNEQFF.

The CDR3 region is CASSLGVPNTGELFF. The CDR3 region has the DNA TGTGCCAGCAGCTTGGGAGTCCCGAACACCGGGGAGCTGTTTTTT. The V gene is TRBV7-9, the J gene TRBJ2-2, with D possibly matching TRBD2 (5 bases). The CDR3 covers 15 residues. Trimming left V 3 bases short and J 0 bases short, with 8 bases between. CDR1 and CDR2 (germline): SEHNR, FQNEAQ (reference sequence).

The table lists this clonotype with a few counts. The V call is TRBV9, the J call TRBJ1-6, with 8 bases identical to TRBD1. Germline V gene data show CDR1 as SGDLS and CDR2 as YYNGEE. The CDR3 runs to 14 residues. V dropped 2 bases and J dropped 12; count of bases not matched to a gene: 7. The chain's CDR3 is CASSVGDRGQPLHF. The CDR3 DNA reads TGTGCCAGCAGCGTGGGTGACAGGGGTCAACCCCTCCACTTT.

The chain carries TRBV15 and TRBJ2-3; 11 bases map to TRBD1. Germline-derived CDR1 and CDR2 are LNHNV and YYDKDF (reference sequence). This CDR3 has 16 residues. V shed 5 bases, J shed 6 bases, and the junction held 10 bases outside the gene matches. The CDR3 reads CATSSRTGGLADTQYF. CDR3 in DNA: TGTGCCACCAGCTCCCGGACAGGGGGCCTTGCGGATACGCAGTATTTT.

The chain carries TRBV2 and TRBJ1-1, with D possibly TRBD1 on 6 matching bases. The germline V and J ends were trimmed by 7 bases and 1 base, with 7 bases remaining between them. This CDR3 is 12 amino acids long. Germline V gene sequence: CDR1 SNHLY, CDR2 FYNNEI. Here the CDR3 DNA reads TGTGCCAGCACACAGGGGAACACTGAAGCTTTCTTT. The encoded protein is CASTQGNTEAFF.

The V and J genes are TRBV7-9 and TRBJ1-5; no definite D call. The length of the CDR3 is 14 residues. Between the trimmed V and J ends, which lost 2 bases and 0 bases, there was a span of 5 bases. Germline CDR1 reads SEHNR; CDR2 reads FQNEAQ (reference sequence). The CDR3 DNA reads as TGTGCCAGCAGCTTATCAATTAGCAATCAGCCCCAGCATTTT. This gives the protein CASSLSISNQPQHF. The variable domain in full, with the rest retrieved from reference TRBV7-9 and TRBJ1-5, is DTGVSQNPRHKITKRGQNVTFRCDPISEHNRLYWYRQTLGQGPEFLTYFQNEAQLEKSRLLSDRFSAERPKGSFSTLEIQRTEQGDSAMYLCASSLSISNQPQHFGDGTRLSIL.

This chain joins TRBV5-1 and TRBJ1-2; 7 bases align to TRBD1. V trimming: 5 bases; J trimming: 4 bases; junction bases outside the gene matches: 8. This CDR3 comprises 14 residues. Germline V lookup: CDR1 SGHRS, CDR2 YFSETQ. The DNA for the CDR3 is TGCGCCAGCAGTCGGGATGGACAGGTCTATGGCTACACCTTC. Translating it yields CASSRDGQVYGYTF.

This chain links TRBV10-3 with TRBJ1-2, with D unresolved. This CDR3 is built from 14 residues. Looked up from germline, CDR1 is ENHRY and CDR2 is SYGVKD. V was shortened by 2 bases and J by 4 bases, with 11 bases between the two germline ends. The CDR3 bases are TGTGCCATCAGTGAGCCCCAGCCGCCCTATGGCTACACCTTC. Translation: CAISEPQPPYGYTF.

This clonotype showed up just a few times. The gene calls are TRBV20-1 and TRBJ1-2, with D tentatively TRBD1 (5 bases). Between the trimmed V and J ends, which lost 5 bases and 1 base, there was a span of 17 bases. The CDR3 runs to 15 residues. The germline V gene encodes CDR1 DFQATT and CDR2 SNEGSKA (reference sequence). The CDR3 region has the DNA TGCAGTGCTGAGACGGCAGGGCCGGGTAACTATGGCTACACCTTC. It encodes CSAETAGPGNYGYTF.

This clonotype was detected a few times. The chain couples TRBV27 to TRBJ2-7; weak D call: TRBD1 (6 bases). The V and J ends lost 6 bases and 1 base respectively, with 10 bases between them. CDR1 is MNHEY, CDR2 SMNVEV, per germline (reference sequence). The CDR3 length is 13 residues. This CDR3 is CASSPRGSYEQYV. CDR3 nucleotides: TGTGCCAGCAGCCCAAGGGGGTCCTACGAGCAGTACGTC.

The CDR3 DNA sequence: TGTGCCAGCAGCCCTGAGCTGCGCTCGGGGGGGGAGACCCAGTACTTC. Its translation: CASSPELRSGGETQYF. V gene TRBV5-6 combines with J gene TRBJ2-5; 8 bases are a match to TRBD2. Germline-derived CDR1 and CDR2 are SGHDT and YYEEEE. The CDR3 loop spans 16 amino acids. Unmatched junction bases numbered 13, after V lost 4 bases and J lost 5 bases.